This is a list of T cell receptor beta chains from one sample in a study of shared clonotypes between healthy human individuals. Data came from immunoSEQ multiplex PCR; TCRdb stores just in-frame clones and leaves some out. This table has approximately 530,000 clones, roughly 95% appearing once. Source material: naive CD4+ T cells sorted from blood. The receptor set was obtained from a woman between 25 and 40 years old in good health. CDR3s include the opening cysteine and the closing phenylalanine or tryptophan. D genes are given only for firm matches.

J gene,D gene,V gene,CDR3 protein,CDR3 DNA
TRBJ2-1,TRBD2,TRBV4-1,CASSQGLAPLQWEQFF,TGCGCCAGCAGCCAAGGACTAGCGCCTCTCCAATGGGAGCAGTTCTTC
TRBJ2-3,.,TRBV27,CASSLTVGAVGTDTQYF,TGTGCCAGCAGTTTAACGGTGGGAGCCGTGGGCACAGATACGCAGTATTTT
TRBJ2-3,TRBD2,TRBV19,CATSTLGRADTQYF,TGTGCCACCTCGACCCTCGGGAGGGCGGATACGCAGTATTTT
TRBJ1-2,.,TRBV10-1,CASMNFRGYTF,TGCGCCAGCATGAATTTTCGTGGCTACACCTTC
TRBJ2-1,TRBD1,TRBV7-9,CARTGGRGLEQFF,TGTGCCAGGACGGGCGGCAGGGGGCTTGAGCAGTTCTTC
TRBJ1-1,TRBD1,TRBV27,CASRRRSTGGASTEAFF,TGTGCCAGCAGGCGGCGTTCGACAGGGGGCGCGAGCACTGAAGCTTTCTTT
TRBJ1-4,.,TRBV28,CASSIPIGFSEKLFF,TGTGCCAGCAGTATCCCGATTGGCTTTAGTGAAAAACTGTTTTTT
TRBJ1-3,.,TRBV19,CASRQGSSGNTIYF,TGTGCCAGTAGACAGGGCAGCTCTGGAAACACCATATATTTT
TRBJ2-1,.,TRBV2,CASENWGQQFF,TGTGCCAGCGAAAACTGGGGTCAGCAGTTCTTC
TRBJ2-1,.,TRBV11-3,CASSLVFGAVHEQFF,TGTGCCAGCAGCTTAGTTTTCGGAGCGGTACATGAGCAGTTCTTC
TRBJ1-5,.,TRBV27,CASRGFWGVDQPQHF,TGTGCCAGCAGAGGGTTTTGGGGGGTGGATCAGCCCCAGCATTTT
TRBJ2-1,.,TRBV5-6,CASSPVGSGQFF,TGTGCCAGCAGCCCCGTAGGTTCGGGTCAGTTCTTC
TRBJ1-4,.,TRBV5-6,CASSLSPNEKLFF,TGTGCCAGCAGCTTAAGTCCAAATGAAAAACTGTTTTTT
TRBJ2-7,TRBD1,TRBV18,CASSPNSQGALSYEQYF,TGTGCCAGCTCACCAAACTCACAGGGGGCCCTTTCCTACGAGCAGTACTTC
TRBJ2-1,.,TRBV7-8,CASVRGSYNEQFF,TGTGCCAGCGTCCGCGGGTCCTACAATGAGCAGTTCTTC
TRBJ1-2,.,TRBV5-4,CASSTDSFGYGYTF,TGTGCCAGCAGCACGGACAGTTTCGGCTATGGCTACACCTTC
TRBJ2-1,TRBD2,TRBV11-3,CASSLGPPFTSGSSNEQFF,TGTGCCAGCAGCTTAGGCCCGCCCTTTACTAGCGGGAGCTCGAATGAGCAGTTCTTC
TRBJ1-1,.,TRBV6-5,CASSSASRERAFF,TGTGCCAGCAGTTCGGCCAGCCGGGAGAGAGCTTTCTTT
TRBJ1-2,.,TRBV28,CASSSKGGQGNYGYTF,TGTGCCAGCAGTTCCAAAGGGGGGCAGGGTAACTATGGCTACACCTTC
TRBJ1-1,TRBD1,TRBV5-1,CASRPGTETGAFF,TGCGCCAGCAGACCCGGGACAGAGACTGGGGCTTTCTTT
TRBJ1-5,.,TRBV10-3,CAISESSSSNQPQHF,TGTGCCATCAGTGAGTCGAGCAGTAGCAATCAGCCCCAGCATTTT
TRBJ2-7,.,TRBV28,CASSPALANPYEQYF,TGTGCCAGCAGCCCCGCCCTAGCGAACCCCTACGAGCAGTACTTC
TRBJ2-7,TRBD2,TRBV18,CASSSRGAGVQYEQYF,TGTGCCAGCTCAAGTCGGGGAGCGGGAGTACAATACGAGCAGTACTTC
TRBJ2-1,TRBD2,TRBV10-3,CAISEYLADLYNEQFF,TGTGCCATCAGTGAGTACCTAGCGGACCTCTACAATGAGCAGTTCTTC
TRBJ1-1,.,TRBV28,CASTTLRAGQPTEAFF,TGTGCCAGCACTACCTTGCGGGCAGGCCAGCCCACTGAAGCTTTCTTT
TRBJ1-1,.,TRBV7-3,CASSLTRPVNTEAFF,TGTGCCAGCAGCTTAACGCGGCCGGTGAACACTGAAGCTTTCTTT
TRBJ1-3,.,TRBV28,CASVRGEGPAIYF,TGTGCCAGCGTTAGGGGGGAAGGGCCGGCCATATATTTT
TRBJ1-2,TRBD1,TRBV28,CASSPGQGLNYGYTF,TGTGCCAGCAGTCCAGGACAGGGACTTAACTATGGCTACACCTTC
TRBJ1-5,.,TRBV5-8,CASSLGGRGNQPQHF,TGTGCCAGCAGCTTAGGGGGACGGGGCAATCAGCCCCAGCATTTT
TRBJ2-1,TRBD2,TRBV5-1,CASSLGTSGSLRDEQFF,TGCGCCAGCAGCTTGGGGACTAGCGGGAGCTTACGCGATGAGCAGTTCTTC
TRBJ2-6,.,TRBV29-1,CSVVSGANVLTF,TGCAGCGTTGTATCTGGGGCCAACGTCCTGACTTTC
TRBJ2-1,TRBD2,TRBV4-1,CASSQVLAGGMEQFF,TGCGCCAGCAGCCAGGTCTTAGCGGGAGGGATGGAGCAGTTCTTC
TRBJ1-1,.,TRBV14,CASSLNTEAFF,TGTGCCAGCAGCCTCAACACTGAAGCTTTCTTT
TRBJ2-5,TRBD2,TRBV9,CASSPWTSGFQETQYF,TGTGCCAGCAGCCCGTGGACTAGCGGGTTCCAAGAGACCCAGTACTTC
TRBJ2-7,.,TRBV7-9,CASSLGSSTLSYEQYF,TGTGCCAGCAGCTTAGGGTCTTCTACCCTCTCCTACGAGCAGTACTTC
TRBJ1-5,.,TRBV5-5,CASSLAGANNQPQHF,TGTGCCAGCAGCTTGGCAGGGGCCAACAATCAGCCCCAGCATTTT